The 14 T cell receptor beta chains below all came from one sample that was sequenced in a study of T cells in women clearing cervical HPV infection. Generated by immunoSEQ multiplex PCR, the TCRdb table keeps only in-frame clones and is missing some. The listing records tens of thousands of clones. The sample was blood buffy coat. These receptors came from a woman between 18 and 69 years old with a cervical HPV16 infection that either progressed to CIN3+ or cleared (not recorded which).

Remarks on this clone: The CDR3 is cut off 3 residues early in the read; its end comes from the germline J gene. The chain joins TRBV19 to TRBJ2-1; 9 bases agree with TRBD1. The germline V gene encodes CDR1 LNHDA and CDR2 SQIVND (reference sequence). V lost 7 bases to trimming and J lost 6 bases; unmatched junction nucleotides: 10. The CDR3 is 15 amino acids. The DNA read from the CDR3 is TGTGCCAGTATCCCTGACAGGGGGAAAGGCAATGAG. Translation: CASIPDRGKGNE. The complete CDR3 protein is CASIPDRGKGNEQFF.

As regards this clone: The missing CDR3 end, 3 residues past where the read stops, is filled in from the germline J gene. The chain recombines TRBV5-1 with TRBJ2-2; D possibly matches TRBD1 or TRBD2 (5 bases each). Germline V gives CDR1 SGHRS, CDR2 YFSETQ. V lost 1 base, J lost 2 bases, and 9 bases lay in between. This CDR3 has 15 residues. CDR3 sequence reads: CASSLLRGNTGELFF. The CDR3 DNA, read in part, is TGCGCCAGCAGCTTGTTGAGGGGTAACACCGGGGAG.

In regard to this clone: Coverage ceases 3 residues before the CDR3 finishes, and the germline J gene fills in the end. The V and J genes are TRBV20-1 and TRBJ2-2, with D tentatively TRBD1 (6 bases). The CDR3 extends over 13 amino acids. Deletions cut 2 bases from V and 5 bases from J, with 9 bases between. Germline-derived CDR1 and CDR2 are DFQATT and SNEGSKA (reference sequence). CDR3 sequence reads: CSARTRGTGELFF. CDR3 DNA, as far as it was read: TGCAGTGCTAGAACCAGGGGAACCGGGGAG.

About this clone: Read coverage stops 3 residues before the CDR3 terminus; the germline J gene supplies the remainder. The genes are TRBV11-2 and TRBJ2-7; D is uncertain. Looked up from germline, CDR1 is SGHAT and CDR2 is FQNNGV. V was clipped by 5 bases and J by 5 bases, with 19 bases between them. The CDR3 spans 15 residues. CDR3 protein: CASSPPLVSLDEQYF. The sequenced part of the CDR3 DNA is TGTGCCAGCAGCCCCCCCCTAGTTAGCTTAGACGAG.

The CDR3 sequence: CASSGGSQETQYF. The part of the CDR3 DNA that was read is TGTGCCAGCTCGGGGGGCAGCCAAGAGACG. V is TRBV7-2 and J is TRBJ2-3; tentative D call: TRBD2 (7 bases). Read sequence stops 3 residues before the CDR3 end, and the germline J gene provides the missing end. The CDR3 spans 13 residues. Germline CDR1 is SGHTA and CDR2 is FQGNSA.

Regarding this clone: The read halts 3 residues ahead of the CDR3 end, with the missing end drawn from the germline J gene. V usage is TRBV30 and J usage is TRBJ2-3; 8 bases fit TRBD2. Germline CDR1 reads GTSNPN; CDR2 reads SVGIG (reference sequence). This CDR3 comprises 14 residues. The CDR3 DNA, read in part, is TGTGCCTGGAGTGTTAGCGGGGCGCGCAAGCCG. It specifies CAWSVSGARKP. The entire CDR3 protein is CAWSVSGARKPQYF. The whole variable domain, remainder taken from reference TRBV30 and TRBJ2-3, is SQTIHQWPATLVQPVGSPLSLECTVEGTSNPNLYWYRQAAGRGLQLLFYSVGIGQISSEVPQNLSASRPQDRQFILSSKKLLLSDSGFYLCAWSVSGARKPQYFGPGTRLTVL.

Comment on this clone: The sequence runs out 3 residues before the end of the CDR3; the remainder is reconstructed from the germline J gene. J is TRBJ2-5 and V is TRBV5-1, with 8 positions matching TRBD2. The CDR3 runs to 15 residues. In germline, CDR1 is SGHRS, CDR2 YFSETQ. Germline trimming cut 4 bases from V and 3 bases from J; bases unmatched to any gene: 8. The CDR3 DNA, read in part, is TGCGCCAGCAGCCCCCATTCGGGGGGGGAAGAGACC. This codes for CASSPHSGGEET. The entire CDR3 protein reads CASSPHSGGEETQYF.

The CDR3 bases that were read are TGTGCCAGCTCGCAGGAAAGGGGACAGGGCCAAGAGACC. It is translated as CASSQERGQGQET. The entire CDR3 reads CASSQERGQGQETQYF. This chain connects TRBV18 to TRBJ2-5, with TRBD1 matching 9 bases. From the germline J gene comes the end of the CDR3, since the read stops 3 residues before it. The CDR3 loop spans 16 amino acids. J was trimmed by 1 base and V by 6 bases; bases with no gene match: 9. CDR1 is KGHSH, CDR2 LQKENI, per germline.

With respect to this clone: The read comes to an end 3 residues before the CDR3 does, leaving the germline J gene to fill in the end. V gene TRBV7-2 combines with J gene TRBJ1-5, with 7 positions matching TRBD1. V was pared by 9 bases and J by 2 bases, with 7 bases of the junction left unmatched. The CDR3 has 14 residues. Per germline, CDR1 SGHTA and CDR2 FQGNSA. The DNA read from the CDR3 is TGTGCCAGGTTACAGGGGCCGGGCAATCAGCCC. Translation gives CARLQGPGNQP. The CDR3 as a whole reads CARLQGPGNQPQHF. Drawing the rest from reference TRBV7-2 and TRBJ1-5, the complete variable domain is GAGVSQSPSNKVTEKGKDVELRCDPISGHTALYWYRQSLGQGLEFLIYFQGNSAPDKSGLPSDRFSAERTGGSVSTLTIQRTQQEDSAVYLCARLQGPGNQPQHFGDGTRLSIL.

Incomplete CDR3 DNA: TGTGCCAGTAGCGCACTAGCGGATTCTGGGACG. Protein sequence: CASSALADSGT. The CDR3, in full, reads CASSALADSGTQYF. The rearrangement joins TRBV19 to TRBJ2-3; 8 bases align to TRBD2. The CDR3 end falls 3 residues outside the read, so it is completed with the germline J gene. The CDR3 runs to 14 residues. Germline CDR1 reads LNHDA; CDR2 reads SQIVND (reference sequence).

About this clone itself: The sample holds other DNA sequences that translate to the same CDR3. The CDR3 is CSARTNTQPIYF. CDR3 DNA (partial): TGCAGTGCTAGAACCAACACCCAACCA. This chain joins TRBV20-1 and TRBJ1-3; no clear D gene. With the read ending 3 residues before the CDR3 end, the germline J gene is used to fill in that end. Germline values: CDR1 DFQATT, CDR2 SNEGSKA (reference sequence). The CDR3 length is 12 residues.

Notes on this clone: The CDR3 end lies 3 residues beyond the end of the read and is filled in from the germline J gene. This chain uses TRBV10-3 with TRBJ1-1; 7 bases agree with TRBD1. V lost 0 bases, J lost 4 bases, and 8 bases stayed unmatched. Germline CDR1 and CDR2: ENHRY and SYGVKD. The CDR3 runs to 16 residues. The DNA read from the CDR3 is TGTGCCATCAGTGAGTCGACGACAGGGAGGGCCACTGAA. It encodes CAISESTTGRATE. The full CDR3 sequence reads CAISESTTGRATEAFF.

As regards this clone: The read comes to an end 3 residues before the CDR3 does, leaving the germline J gene to fill in the end. The chain employs TRBV7-9 and TRBJ1-2, with 7 bases fitting TRBD1. The CDR3 is made up of 15 amino acids. Trimming cost V 5 bases and J 0 bases; bases outside gene matches: 6. CDR1 is SEHNR, CDR2 FQNEAQ, per germline (reference sequence). The CDR3 reads CASSPDRVANYGYTF. CDR3 bases read: TGTGCCAGCAGCCCAGACAGGGTAGCTAACTATGGC.

Regarding this clone: The observed sequence ends 3 residues before the CDR3 terminus, with the missing tail filled in from the germline J gene. This chain uses TRBV2 with TRBJ2-7; 11 nucleotides match TRBD1. There are 15 residues in the CDR3. CDR1 and CDR2 from the germline V gene are SNHLY and FYNNEI. V shed 6 bases and J 0 bases; nucleotides not matched to a gene: 4. The part of the CDR3 DNA that was read is TGTGCCAGCAGCGACGGGACAGGGGGCTCCTACGAG. This sequence encodes CASSDGTGGSYE. The entire CDR3 is CASSDGTGGSYEQYF.